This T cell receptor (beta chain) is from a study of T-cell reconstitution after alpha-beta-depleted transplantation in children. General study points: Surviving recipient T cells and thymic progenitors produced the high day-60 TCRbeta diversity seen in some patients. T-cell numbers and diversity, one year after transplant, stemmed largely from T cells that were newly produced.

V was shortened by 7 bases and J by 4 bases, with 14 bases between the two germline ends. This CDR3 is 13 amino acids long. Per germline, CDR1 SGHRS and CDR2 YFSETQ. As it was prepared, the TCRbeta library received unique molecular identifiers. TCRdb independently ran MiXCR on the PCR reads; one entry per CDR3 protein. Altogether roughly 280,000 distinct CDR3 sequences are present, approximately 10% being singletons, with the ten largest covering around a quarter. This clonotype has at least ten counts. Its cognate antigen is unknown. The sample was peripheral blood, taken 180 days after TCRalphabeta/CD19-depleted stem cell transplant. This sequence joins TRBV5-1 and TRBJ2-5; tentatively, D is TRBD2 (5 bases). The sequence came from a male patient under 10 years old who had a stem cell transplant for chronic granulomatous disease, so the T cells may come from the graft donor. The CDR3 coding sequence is TGCGCCAGCTTAGGAGGACTTGGAGAGACCCAGTACTTC. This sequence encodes CASLGGLGETQYF.